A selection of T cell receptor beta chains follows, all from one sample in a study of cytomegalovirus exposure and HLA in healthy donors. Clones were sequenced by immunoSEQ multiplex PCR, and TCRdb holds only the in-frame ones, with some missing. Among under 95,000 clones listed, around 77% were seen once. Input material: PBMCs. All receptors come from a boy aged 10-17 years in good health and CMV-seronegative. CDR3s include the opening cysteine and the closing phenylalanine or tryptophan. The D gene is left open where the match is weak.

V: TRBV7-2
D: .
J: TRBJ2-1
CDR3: CASSPDWTLSPSSYNEQFF
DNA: TGTGCCAGCAGCCCAGACTGGACTTTGTCCCCGTCTTCTTACAATGAGCAGTTCTTC

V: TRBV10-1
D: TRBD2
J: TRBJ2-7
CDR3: CASSGTSSYEQYF
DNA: TGCGCCAGCAGTGGGACTAGCAGCTACGAGCAGTACTTC

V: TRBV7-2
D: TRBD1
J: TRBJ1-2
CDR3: CASSSPPGQGSFYGYTF
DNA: TGTGCCAGCAGCTCCCCTCCGGGACAGGGATCCTTCTATGGCTACACCTTC

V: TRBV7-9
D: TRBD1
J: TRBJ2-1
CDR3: CASSSDRVADEQFF
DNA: TGTGCCAGCAGCTCGGACAGGGTGGCGGATGAGCAGTTCTTC

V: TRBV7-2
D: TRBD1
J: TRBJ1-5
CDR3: CASSLGQGEQPQHF
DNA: TGTGCCAGCAGCTTAGGGCAGGGGGAACAGCCCCAGCATTTT

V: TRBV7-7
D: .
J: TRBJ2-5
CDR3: CASSLNGQLQETQYF
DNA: TGTGCTAGCAGCTTAAATGGACAGCTCCAAGAGACCCAGTACTTC

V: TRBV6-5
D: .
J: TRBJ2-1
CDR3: CASTSRGEQFF
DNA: TGTGCCAGCACCTCAAGGGGTGAGCAGTTCTTC

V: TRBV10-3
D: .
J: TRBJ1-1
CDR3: CAISAGGTEAFF
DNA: TGTGCCATCAGTGCTGGGGGGACTGAAGCTTTCTTT

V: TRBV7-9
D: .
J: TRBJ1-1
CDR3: CASQNLNGQGTEAFF
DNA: TGTGCCAGCCAAAATTTAAATGGGCAGGGCACTGAAGCTTTCTTT

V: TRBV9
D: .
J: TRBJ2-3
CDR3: CASSPDGGTDTQYF
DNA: TGTGCCAGCAGCCCTGACGGGGGCACAGATACGCAGTATTTT